This TCR beta chain is from a study of blood T cell repertoires in COVID-19. Study summary: The origin of the acute and convalescent COVID-19 samples was the United States, Italy and Spain. PBMCs, B-cell-depleted T cells, or T cells provided the cDNA or gDNA that made up the material.

In the authors' workflow: Reference gene primer amplification in the assay estimated nucleated cell counts. Assay used: immunoSEQ multiplex PCR; TCRdb lists only in-frame clones, some missing. That table furnishes V, J and clone size, whereas the DNA furnished D and trimming. This table holds about 150,000 clones, 86% found once. Germline CDR1 reads SGHKS; CDR2 reads YYEKEE (reference sequence). Trimming took 0 bases from V and 7 from J; bases not matched to a gene: 13. The CDR3 is 17 amino acids. This TCR was recovered from a woman in her seventies with acute or convalescent COVID-19. Specimen: peripheral blood. The genes are TRBV5-5 and TRBJ2-7; 10 bases agree with TRBD2. CDR3 nucleotide sequence: TGTGCCAGCAGCTTGGATCCGGGACTAGCGTTCTTGGGGGAGCAGTACTTC. This encodes CASSLDPGLAFLGEQYF.